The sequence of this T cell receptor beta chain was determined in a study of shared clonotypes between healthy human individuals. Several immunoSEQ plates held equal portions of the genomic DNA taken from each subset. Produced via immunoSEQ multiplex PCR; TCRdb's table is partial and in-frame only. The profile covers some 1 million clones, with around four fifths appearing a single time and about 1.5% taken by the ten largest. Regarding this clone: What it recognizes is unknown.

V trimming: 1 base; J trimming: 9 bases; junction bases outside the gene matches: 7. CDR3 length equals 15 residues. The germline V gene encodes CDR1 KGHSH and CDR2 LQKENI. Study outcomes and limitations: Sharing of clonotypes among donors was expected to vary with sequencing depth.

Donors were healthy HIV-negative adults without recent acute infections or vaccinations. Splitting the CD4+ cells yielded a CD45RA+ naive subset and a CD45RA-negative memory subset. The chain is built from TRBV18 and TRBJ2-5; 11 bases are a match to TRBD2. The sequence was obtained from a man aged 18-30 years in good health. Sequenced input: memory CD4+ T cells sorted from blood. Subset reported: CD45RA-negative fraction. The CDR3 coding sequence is TGTGCCAGCTCACCACTACCCCGGACTAGCGGGTCCCAGTACTTC. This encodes CASSPLPRTSGSQYF.